This T cell receptor (beta chain) is drawn from a study of blood T cell repertoires in COVID-19. Overall study: Some COVID-19 samples were acute and others convalescent; all came from the United States, Italy and Spain. The cDNA or gDNA used as material had been derived from T cells, B-cell-depleted T cells, or PBMCs.

In the original workflow: Estimation of nucleated cell counts was performed using reference gene primer amplification. The data were produced by immunoSEQ multiplex PCR, yet TCRdb's version contains in-frame clones alone and is incomplete. V, J and clone size derive from that table, while D and trimming were established from the DNA sequence. The sample carries 200,000 to 250,000 clones, approximately 86% recorded once. Germline CDR1 is GTSNPN and CDR2 is SVGIG (reference sequence). Trimming at V came to 5 bases and at J to 6 bases, leaving 8 bases not matched to a gene. CDR3 length: 13 residues. The V and J genes are TRBV30 and TRBJ2-5; 8 bases fit TRBD2. The TCR originated in a middle-aged woman with acute COVID-19. Sequenced: PBMCs or T cells enriched from blood (not recorded which). CDR3 coding DNA: TGTGCCTGGGACGTGATAGCGGGAAAGACCCAGTACTTC. This translates into CAWDVIAGKTQYF.